The 15 T cell receptor beta chains listed next were all sequenced from one sample in a study of shared clonotypes between healthy human individuals (dated by TCRdb to about 2020). The library was obtained by the immunoSEQ multiplex PCR assay. Imported from immuneACCESS, the table was reduced by TCRdb to in-frame sequences with V and J called. These copies leave out some clones; in studies compared against another copy, an unresolved V gene accounts for under half, and the cause of the remainder is not known. This sample is represented by about 2.4 million clones; 93% of them were singletons. The top ten constitute roughly 0.39% of the sample. Sequenced: naive CD4+ T cells from PBMCs. The intended sense of this specimen's cell subset or site label: CD45RA+ positively selected. These receptors were taken from a man younger than 35 in good health. Some clones in this sample may be carry-over from other donors' samples.

V usage is TRBV19 and J usage is TRBJ2-3, with D maybe TRBD2 (5 bases). Deletions cut 5 bases from V and 3 bases from J, with 21 bases between. CDR3 length: 17 amino acids. Per the germline V gene, CDR1 is LNHDA and CDR2 is SQIVND (reference sequence). Here the CDR3 DNA reads TGTGCCAGTAGTGGCTCTGGGAGAACTATTGGGACAGATACGCAGTATTTT. This gives the protein CASSGSGRTIGTDTQYF.

This clone has a single count. This chain uses TRBV6-5 with TRBJ2-5; 14 positions agree with TRBD2. CDR3 length: 15 amino acids. V trimming: 7 bases; J trimming: 7 bases; junction bases outside the gene matches: 8. The V gene's germline CDR1 is MNHEY and CDR2 SVGAGI. CDR3 sequence reads: CASTPGLAGELTQYF. CDR3 nucleotide sequence: TGTGCCAGCACCCCGGGACTAGCGGGAGAATTGACCCAGTACTTC.

This clone was found once. This sequence joins TRBV28 and TRBJ1-5, with D tentatively TRBD1 (6 bases). V lost 10 bases and J 1 base, leaving 14 bases between the germline ends. Germline V gives CDR1 MDHEN, CDR2 SYDVKM. This CDR3 contains 14 residues. The CDR3 loop reads CATPGEGSNQPQHF. For the CDR3, the DNA is TGTGCCACACCAGGGGAAGGGAGCAATCAGCCCCAGCATTTT. The whole variable domain, filled in from reference TRBV28 and TRBJ1-5, reads DVKVTQSSRYLVKRTGEKVFLECVQDMDHENMFWYRQDPGLGLRLIYFSYDVKMKEKGDIPEGYSVSREKKERFSLILESASTNQTSMYLCATPGEGSNQPQHFGDGTRLSIL.

V gene TRBV4-1 combines with J gene TRBJ2-7; 11 bases agree with TRBD2. The ends lost 4 bases at V and 4 bases at J; junction bases unmatched: 12. Germline CDR1 MGHRA, CDR2 YSYEKL. The CDR3 sequence is 17 residues long. CDR3 sequence: CASSRSFSGRASYEQYF. DNA for the CDR3: TGCGCCAGCAGCCGCTCTTTTAGCGGGAGGGCTTCATACGAGCAGTACTTC.

The chain has TRBV18 and TRBJ2-2; possibly TRBD1 for D (5 bases). The CDR3 loop spans 19 amino acids. Trimming cost V 0 bases and J 2 bases, with 19 bases left between them. Per the germline V gene, CDR1 is KGHSH and CDR2 is LQKENI. The CDR3 DNA is TGTGCCAGCTCACCACCAGGGGCGCAGACCCTATCCAACACCGGGGAGCTGTTTTTT. It is translated as CASSPPGAQTLSNTGELFF.

The chain has TRBV30 and TRBJ2-6; 9 bases fit TRBD1. After removal of 3 bases from V and 0 bases from J, the junction contained 12 bases not matched to a gene. CDR1 and CDR2 (germline): GTSNPN, SVGIG (reference sequence). The CDR3 is 19 residues long. The CDR3 nucleotides read TGTGCCTGGAGAGGTCTGTTGGGACAGGGATCCTCTGGGGCCAACGTCCTGACTTTC. It is translated as CAWRGLLGQGSSGANVLTF.

The rearrangement uses TRBV27 and TRBJ2-4; 10 bases match TRBD2. J was trimmed by 4 bases and V by 6 bases; bases with no gene match: 9. CDR3 length: 16 amino acids. Germline CDR1 MNHEY, CDR2 SMNVEV (reference sequence). The CDR3 sequence: CASSLHRTSGKNIQYF. The CDR3 DNA is TGTGCCAGCAGCCTTCATAGGACTAGCGGAAAAAACATTCAGTACTTC.

With respect to this clone: Other DNA sequences of this sample code for an identical CDR3. V gene TRBV6-6 combines with J gene TRBJ2-1; 12 bases map to TRBD2. Germline V gene lookup returns CDR1 MNHNY and CDR2 SVGAGI (reference sequence). V lost 2 bases to trimming and J lost 5 bases; unmatched junction nucleotides: 1. The CDR3 runs to 15 residues. CDR3 nucleotides: TGTGCCAGCAGTTACGGGACTAGCGGGCACAATGAGCAGTTCTTC. This gives the protein CASSYGTSGHNEQFF.

This chain links TRBV27 with TRBJ2-5, with TRBD2 identical over 11 bases. With V trimmed by 6 bases and J by 1 base, 4 bases remained unmatched. In germline, CDR1 is MNHEY, CDR2 SMNVEV (reference sequence). CDR3 length: 15 amino acids. The chain's CDR3 is CASRRLAGPQETQYF. The CDR3 nucleotides are TGTGCCAGCAGACGACTAGCGGGGCCCCAAGAGACCCAGTACTTC.

With respect to this clone: Other DNA sequences in this sample translate to the same CDR3. CDR3 sequence (DNA): TGTGCCAGCAGCTTGATTGGCTACGAGCAGTACTTC. Protein product: CASSLIGYEQYF. V and J are TRBV5-6 and TRBJ2-7; D uncertain. Trimming removed 1 base from V and 3 bases from J, with 5 bases in between. Germline CDR1 and CDR2: SGHDT and YYEEEE. The CDR3 contains 12 residues.

The chain links TRBV30 to TRBJ2-7; TRBD2 agrees at 8 bases. Germline V gene sequence: CDR1 GTSNPN, CDR2 SVGIG (reference sequence). The CDR3 loop spans 14 amino acids. V was pared by 8 bases and J by 7 bases, with 16 bases of the junction left unmatched. The CDR3 sequence: CAGSLSAGVGEQYF. CDR3 nucleotide sequence: TGTGCCGGGTCTCTATCAGCGGGAGTGGGAGAGCAGTACTTC.

This rearrangement joins TRBV18 to TRBJ2-7; tentatively, D is TRBD2 (5 bases). V lost 5 bases to trimming and J lost 0 bases, with 14 bases between them. This CDR3 is 15 amino acids long. Germline-derived CDR1 and CDR2 are KGHSH and LQKENI. The DNA of the CDR3 is TGTGCCAGCTCAGCGGGTAGAGGGAGCTCCTACGAGCAGTACTTC. As protein: CASSAGRGSSYEQYF.

V usage is TRBV4-1 and J usage is TRBJ2-1; TRBD2 agrees at 7 bases. V lost 0 bases, J lost 5 bases, and 10 bases stayed unmatched. This CDR3 spans 17 amino acids. CDR1 is MGHRA, CDR2 YSYEKL, per germline. The CDR3 DNA follows: TGCGCCAGCAGCCAAGACAGCGGGATAGGCCGGGACAATGAGCAGTTCTTC. Translation: CASSQDSGIGRDNEQFF.

The chain is built from TRBV27 and TRBJ2-7; a possible D gene is TRBD1 (5 bases). V lost 6 bases and J 1 base, leaving 13 bases between the germline ends. The CDR3 has 14 amino acids. Germline CDR1 is MNHEY and CDR2 is SMNVEV (reference sequence). CDR3 sequence reads: CASSSKQESYEQYF. CDR3 DNA sequence: TGTGCCAGCAGCTCTAAACAGGAGTCCTACGAGCAGTACTTC.

This chain uses TRBV5-1 with TRBJ2-1; no definite D call. In germline, CDR1 is SGHRS, CDR2 YFSETQ. Trimming pared 4 bases from V and 0 bases from J, leaving 11 bases between. The CDR3 extends over 15 amino acids. CDR3 nucleotide sequence: TGCGCCAGCAGCGGATCTGGACGCTCCTACAATGAGCAGTTCTTC. This sequence encodes CASSGSGRSYNEQFF.